These 5 T cell receptor beta chains originate from one sample sequenced in a study of Graves' ophthalmopathy and Graves' hyperthyroidism. RNA transcripts served as template for amplifying TCR beta CDR3 sequences. Investigators did first-round RT-PCR with HTBI primers, then second-round multiplex PCR. TCRdb re-called the multiplex PCR reads through MiXCR, storing one row per CDR3 protein. Among some 1.1 million distinct CDR3 sequences listed, around a third were seen once. Source material: peripheral blood or thyroid tissue (not recorded which). The source of these receptors is an adult man with Graves' hyperthyroidism.

This clonotype was recorded a few times. The chain couples TRBV10-3 to TRBJ1-2; 7 bases fit TRBD1. V lost 10 bases and J lost 2; bases outside the gene matches: 7. CDR3 length: 13 residues. Germline-derived CDR1 and CDR2 are ENHRY and SYGVKD. The CDR3, as DNA: TGTGCCAATCGGGACAGCACGAACTATGGCTACACCTTC. This codes for CANRDSTNYGYTF.

This clonotype was recorded a few times. The chain couples TRBV5-1 to TRBJ2-7, with 7 bases lining up with TRBD2. The germline CDR1 and CDR2 sequences are SGHRS and YFSETQ. There are 16 residues in the CDR3. V shed 4 bases and J 2 bases; nucleotides not matched to a gene: 12. In DNA, the CDR3 is TGCGCCAGCAGCCCACTCACGGGGACTAAAGCCTACGAGCAGTACTTC. Amino acid sequence: CASSPLTGTKAYEQYF. Full variable domain (remainder filled in from reference TRBV5-1 and TRBJ2-7): KAGVTQTPRYLIKTRGQQVTLSCSPISGHRSVSWYQQTPGQGLQFLFEYFSETQRNKGNFPGRFSGRQFSNSRSEMNVSTLELGDSALYLCASSPLTGTKAYEQYFGPGTRLTVT.

This clonotype was seen repeatedly, ten times or more. CDR3 coding DNA: TGTGCCACCGTACAGGGCACTGCTTTCTTT. Residues: CATVQGTAFF. The chain employs TRBV19 and TRBJ1-1; TRBD1 is a possible D gene (6 bases). The CDR3 has 10 residues. Trimming cost V 10 bases and J 11 bases, with 14 bases left between them. The V gene's germline CDR1 is LNHDA and CDR2 SQIVND (reference sequence).

Concerning this clonotype itself: Mismatch with germline at one junction end may stem from a read error. J is TRBJ1-1 and V is TRBV10-2; D is possibly TRBD1 (5 bases). The CDR3 runs to 16 residues. CDR1 and CDR2 from the germline V gene are WSHSY and SAAADI. In nucleotides, the CDR3 is TGTGCCAGCAGTTACTCCCTCGGGGGGGAAAACACTGAAGCTTTCTTT. This codes for CASSYSLGGENTEAFF.

V and J are TRBV5-5 and TRBJ1-2; D unclear. CDR3 size: 15 residues. CDR1 is SGHKS, CDR2 YYEKEE, per germline (reference sequence). V lost 4 bases, J lost 8 bases, and 21 bases lay in between. In nucleotides, the CDR3 is TGTGCCAGCAGCCCGCAACCCACTCCCATTAAGGGCTACACCTTC. Its protein product is CASSPQPTPIKGYTF.